This entry lists 20 T cell receptor beta chains sequenced from one sample in a study of cytomegalovirus exposure and HLA in healthy donors. Primers: 60 Vbeta forward and 13 Jbeta reverse. Produced via immunoSEQ multiplex PCR; TCRdb's table is partial and in-frame only. The table lists about 120,000 clones, under 85% of them singletons. The sequenced sample was PBMCs. These receptors were taken from a man aged 18-30 years in good health and CMV-seropositive.

This rearrangement joins TRBV28 to TRBJ2-7; 9 bases fit TRBD1. After removal of 5 bases from V and 5 bases from J, the junction contained 7 bases not matched to a gene. Germline CDR1 is MDHEN and CDR2 is SYDVKM. CDR3 size: 14 residues. The CDR3 bases are TGTGCCAGCAGTCTTGGGGACAGGGTGAACGAGCAGTACTTC. Encoded protein: CASSLGDRVNEQYF.

The V and J genes are TRBV7-9 and TRBJ1-1, with D possibly matching TRBD1 (5 bases). V gave up 1 base and J gave up 1 base, with 7 bases separating them. Germline lookup yields CDR1 SEHNR and CDR2 FQNEAQ (reference sequence). The CDR3 sequence is 14 residues long. CDR3 DNA: TGTGCCAGCAGCTTAGTAGGGGAGAACACTGAAGCTTTCTTT. Translating gives CASSLVGENTEAFF.

The rearrangement joins TRBV25-1 to TRBJ2-7; TRBD1 might be the D (6 bases). V was cut by 1 base and J by 6 bases, with 16 bases left in between. Germline CDR1 is MGHDK and CDR2 is SYGVNS. There are 15 residues in the CDR3. The CDR3 here is CASSEWVGAPGEQYF. In nucleotides, the CDR3 is TGTGCCAGCAGTGAATGGGTGGGGGCGCCCGGCGAGCAGTACTTC.

V usage is TRBV4-1 and J usage is TRBJ1-1, with TRBD1 matching 9 bases. J gave up 5 bases and V 6 bases, and 16 bases lay outside the gene matches. Germline CDR1 MGHRA, CDR2 YSYEKL. This CDR3 contains 17 residues. The CDR3 sequence: CASRHTYRTGDSTEAFF. The CDR3 nucleotides are TGCGCCAGCAGACATACGTACAGGACAGGGGACTCAACTGAAGCTTTCTTT.

V usage is TRBV27 and J usage is TRBJ2-1; no definite D call. The germline V gene encodes CDR1 MNHEY and CDR2 SMNVEV (reference sequence). This CDR3 is 13 amino acids long. Between the trimmed V and J ends, which lost 4 bases and 5 bases, there was a span of 9 bases. CDR3 DNA sequence: TGTGCCAGCAGTTCCTCCCCCCACAATGAGCAGTTCTTC. Protein sequence: CASSSSPHNEQFF.

V and J are TRBV11-2 and TRBJ2-3, with D perhaps TRBD2 (5 bases). Germline CDR1 reads SGHAT; CDR2 reads FQNNGV. This CDR3 has 15 residues. V shed 5 bases and J shed 3 bases, with 15 bases lying between them. CDR3: CASSRETGWTDTQYF. As DNA, the CDR3 is TGTGCCAGCAGCAGAGAAACGGGATGGACAGATACGCAGTATTTT.

This clone has a handful of counts. The V call is TRBV11-2, the J call TRBJ2-1; tentative D call: TRBD2 (5 bases). CDR1 and CDR2 (germline): SGHAT, FQNNGV. The V end was cut by 5 bases, the J end by 13 bases, with 18 bases between. The CDR3 is 13 amino acids. The CDR3 is CASSPLPTSRQFF. CDR3 coding DNA: TGTGCCAGCAGCCCCCTCCCCACTAGTCGTCAGTTCTTC.

The chain couples TRBV2 to TRBJ1-1; 8 bases are a match to TRBD1. Germline loops: CDR1 SNHLY, CDR2 FYNNEI. V was pared by 6 bases and J by 3 bases, with 9 bases of the junction left unmatched. This CDR3 comprises 15 residues. Here the CDR3 reads CASSEITGGYTEAFF. The DNA for the CDR3 is TGTGCCAGCAGCGAAATTACAGGGGGATACACTGAAGCTTTCTTT.

The chain is built from TRBV7-6 and TRBJ2-5, with 7 bases matching TRBD1. V was clipped by 5 bases and J by 0 bases; unmatched bases: 9. Germline CDR1 and CDR2: SGHVS and FNYEAQ. This CDR3 comprises 16 residues. In DNA, the CDR3 is TGTGCCAGCAGCCCCACGGGACAGACGTACCAAGAGACCCAGTACTTC. Residues: CASSPTGQTYQETQYF. The full variable domain, rest sourced from reference TRBV7-6 and TRBJ2-5, is GAGVSQSPRYKVTKRGQDVALRCDPISGHVSLYWYRQALGQGPEFLTYFNYEAQQDKSGLPNDRFSAERPEGSISTLTIQRTEQRDSAMYRCASSPTGQTYQETQYFGPGTRLLVL.

The rearrangement links TRBV12-5 to TRBJ2-1; D is unclear. The CDR3 is 13 amino acids. CDR1 and CDR2 (germline): LGHNT, FRNRAP. Trimming shortened V by 7 bases and J by 0 bases, and 7 bases separated the two germline ends. CDR3 bases: TGTGCTAGTGTTATGAGCTCCTACAATGAGCAGTTCTTC. Protein product: CASVMSSYNEQFF. Full variable domain (outside the CDR3, taken from reference TRBV12-5 and TRBJ2-1): DARVTQTPRHKVTEMGQEVTMRCQPILGHNTVFWYRQTMMQGLELLAYFRNRAPLDDSGMPKDRFSAEMPDATLATLKIQPSEPRDSAVYFCASVMSSYNEQFFGPGTRLTVL.

This clone appeared a single time. The chain employs TRBV30 and TRBJ1-5, with a possible D match to TRBD1 (5 bases). This CDR3 spans 16 amino acids. V was pared by 3 bases and J by 1 base, with 16 bases between. The germline gives CDR1 GTSNPN, CDR2 SVGIG (reference sequence). The CDR3 region has the DNA TGTGCCTGGAGGCGGGGGACTTCGGGGAGCAATCAGCCCCAGCATTTT. As protein: CAWRRGTSGSNQPQHF.

This chain joins TRBV5-1 and TRBJ1-2; 8 bases line up with TRBD1. V shed 2 bases, J shed 7 bases, and the junction held 4 bases outside the gene matches. Germline CDR1 reads SGHRS; CDR2 reads YFSETQ. The CDR3 extends over 13 amino acids. The CDR3 DNA follows: TGCGCCAGCAGCTTTCAGGGGGCTAGTGGCTACACCTTC. This encodes CASSFQGASGYTF.

Concerning this clone itself: A read error may produce the germline difference seen at one junction end. V usage is TRBV7-2 and J usage is TRBJ2-3; 11 bases are a match to TRBD2. This CDR3 comprises 18 residues. The germline gives CDR1 SGHTA, CDR2 FQGNSA. The CDR3 DNA reads TGTGCCAGCAGCTTAAGACCCCCCGGGACTAGCGGCACCGATACGCAGTATTTT. It is translated as CASSLRPPGTSGTDTQYF.

Only a few counts were recorded for this clone. The chain joins TRBV14 to TRBJ2-3; D is unclear. Germline lookup yields CDR1 SGHDN and CDR2 FVKESK. Deletions cut 2 bases from V and 0 bases from J, with 15 bases between. CDR3 size: 17 residues. The CDR3 region is CASSQLIGASSTDTQYF. The CDR3 DNA sequence: TGTGCCAGCAGCCAACTCATCGGAGCTTCTAGCACAGATACGCAGTATTTT.

The rearrangement uses TRBV9 and TRBJ2-5; 11 bases agree with TRBD2. Germline loops: CDR1 SGDLS, CDR2 YYNGEE. This CDR3 comprises 16 residues. V shed 7 bases, J shed 11 bases, and the junction held 19 bases outside the gene matches. The chain's CDR3 is CASSRRGTSGDAEQYF. The CDR3 DNA follows: TGTGCCAGCTCGCGGAGAGGGACTAGCGGCGATGCGGAGCAGTACTTC. Supplemented by reference TRBV9 and TRBJ2-5, the full variable domain reads DSGVTQTPKHLITATGQRVTLRCSPRSGDLSVYWYQQSLDQGLQFLIQYYNGEERAKGNILERFSAQQFPDLHSELNLSSLELGDSALYFCASSRRGTSGDAEQYFGPGTRLLVL.

The chain couples TRBV5-1 to TRBJ1-1; 7 nucleotides match TRBD1. The CDR3 loop spans 14 amino acids. Germline CDR1 reads SGHRS; CDR2 reads YFSETQ. V gave up 4 bases and J gave up 1 base; unmatched junction bases: 4. The DNA for the CDR3 is TGCGCCAGCAGCCAAGGGACAGCGAACACTGAAGCTTTCTTT. Residues: CASSQGTANTEAFF. The full variable domain, its missing parts supplied by reference TRBV5-1 and TRBJ1-1, is KAGVTQTPRYLIKTRGQQVTLSCSPISGHRSVSWYQQTPGQGLQFLFEYFSETQRNKGNFPGRFSGRQFSNSRSEMNVSTLELGDSALYLCASSQGTANTEAFFGQGTRLTVV.

The chain links TRBV19 to TRBJ1-1, with 9 bases that match TRBD1. Trimming cost V 4 bases and J 4 bases; bases outside gene matches: 4. Germline assignment: CDR1 LNHDA and CDR2 SQIVND (reference sequence). This CDR3 has 14 amino acids. The CDR3 DNA reads as TGTGCCAGTAGTAAACAGGGGGCGAGCACTGAAGCTTTCTTT. Encoded protein: CASSKQGASTEAFF.

This clone came up once. This chain joins TRBV2 and TRBJ2-1; 10 nucleotides line up with TRBD2. CDR3 size: 14 residues. Germline loops: CDR1 SNHLY, CDR2 FYNNEI. With 7 bases clipped from V and 6 bases from J, the junction kept 6 bases outside the gene matches. The CDR3 DNA is TGTGCCAGCATGGGGACTAGCGTTGGCAATGAGCAGTTCTTC. Protein sequence: CASMGTSVGNEQFF.

The gene calls are TRBV2 and TRBJ1-2; no definite D call. There are 13 residues in the CDR3. V lost 3 bases, J lost 7 bases, and 12 bases lay in between. Germline CDR1 SNHLY, CDR2 FYNNEI. The CDR3 protein is CASSEVVRGGYTF. In DNA form, the CDR3 reads TGTGCCAGCAGTGAGGTGGTTCGGGGTGGCTACACCTTC. The complete variable domain, with remaining parts taken from reference TRBV2 and TRBJ1-2, reads EPEVTQTPSHQVTQMGQEVILRCVPISNHLYFYWYRQILGQKVEFLVSFYNNEISEKSEIFDDQFSVERPDGSNFTLKIRSTKLEDSAMYFCASSEVVRGGYTFGSGTRLTVV.

The chain recombines TRBV5-1 with TRBJ2-1; 11 bases map to TRBD2. This CDR3 is built from 18 residues. The V gene end was trimmed by 4 bases and the J gene end by 1 base; junction bases not matched to a gene: 10. Germline V lookup: CDR1 SGHRS, CDR2 YFSETQ. This CDR3 is CASSGWLAGGPSYNEQFF. CDR3 nucleotides: TGCGCCAGCAGCGGCTGGCTAGCGGGAGGCCCGTCCTACAATGAGCAGTTCTTC.